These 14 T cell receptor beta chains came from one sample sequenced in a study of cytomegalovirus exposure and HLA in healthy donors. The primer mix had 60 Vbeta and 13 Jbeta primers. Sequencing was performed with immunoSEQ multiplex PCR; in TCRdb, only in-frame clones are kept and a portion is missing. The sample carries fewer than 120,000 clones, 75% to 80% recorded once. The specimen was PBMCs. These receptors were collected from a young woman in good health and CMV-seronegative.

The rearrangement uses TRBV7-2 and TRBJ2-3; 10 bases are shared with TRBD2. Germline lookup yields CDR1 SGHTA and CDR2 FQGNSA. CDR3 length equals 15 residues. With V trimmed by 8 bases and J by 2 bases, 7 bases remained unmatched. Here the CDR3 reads CASRWTSGNTDTQYF. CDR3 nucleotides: TGTGCCAGCCGTTGGACTAGCGGCAACACAGATACGCAGTATTTT.

The CDR3 region has the DNA TGCGCCAGCAGCCAAAGGCCCCCAGGGGGGAATGAAAAACTGTTTTTT. Amino acids: CASSQRPPGGNEKLFF. The rearrangement links TRBV4-3 to TRBJ1-4, with 7 positions matching TRBD1. Looked up from germline, CDR1 is LGHNA and CDR2 is YSLEER. V was pared by 2 bases and J by 5 bases, with 8 bases of the junction left unmatched. The length of the CDR3 is 16 residues.

In nucleotides, the CDR3 is TGTGCCAGCAGCCAAGATCTCGGAGGGGCCCAGCATTTT. The encoded protein is CASSQDLGGAQHF. The chain has TRBV14 and TRBJ1-5, with D possibly being TRBD1 (5 bases). This CDR3 region has 13 residues. Germline CDR1 SGHDN, CDR2 FVKESK. With 0 bases removed from V and 11 bases from J, the gap between germline ends came to 11 bases.

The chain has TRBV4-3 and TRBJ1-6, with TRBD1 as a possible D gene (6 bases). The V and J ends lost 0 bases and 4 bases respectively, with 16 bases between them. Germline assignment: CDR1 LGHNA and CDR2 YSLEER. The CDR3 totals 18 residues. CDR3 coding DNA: TGCGCCAGCAGCCAAGAGGATAGGACAGCAACTTATAATTCACCCCTCCACTTT. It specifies CASSQEDRTATYNSPLHF.

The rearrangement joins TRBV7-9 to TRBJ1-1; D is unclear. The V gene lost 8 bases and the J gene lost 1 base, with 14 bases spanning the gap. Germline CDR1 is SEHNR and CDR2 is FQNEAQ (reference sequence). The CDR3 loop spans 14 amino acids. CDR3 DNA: TGTGCCAGCGCCCGGAGAATAGGGAACACTGAAGCTTTCTTT. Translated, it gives CASARRIGNTEAFF.

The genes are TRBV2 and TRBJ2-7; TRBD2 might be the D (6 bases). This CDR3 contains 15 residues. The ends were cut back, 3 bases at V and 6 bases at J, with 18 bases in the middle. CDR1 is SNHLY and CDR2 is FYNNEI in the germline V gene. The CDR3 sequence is CASSEPAGPPGEQYF. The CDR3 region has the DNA TGTGCCAGCAGTGAGCCTGCGGGGCCGCCGGGCGAGCAGTACTTC.

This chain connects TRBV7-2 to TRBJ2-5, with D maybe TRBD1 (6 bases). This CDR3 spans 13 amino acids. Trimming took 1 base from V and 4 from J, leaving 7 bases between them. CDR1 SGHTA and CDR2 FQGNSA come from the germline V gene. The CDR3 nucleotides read TGTGCCAGCAGCTTAGAGGGGGTAGAGACCCAGTACTTC. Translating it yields CASSLEGVETQYF.

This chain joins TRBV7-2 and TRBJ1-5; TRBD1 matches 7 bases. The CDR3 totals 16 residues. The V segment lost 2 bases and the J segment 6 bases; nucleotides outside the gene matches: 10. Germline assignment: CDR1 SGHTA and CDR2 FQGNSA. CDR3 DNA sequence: TGTGCCAGCAGCTTAACGACAGGGTGGGGCGGTCAGCCCCAGCATTTT. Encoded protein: CASSLTTGWGGQPQHF.

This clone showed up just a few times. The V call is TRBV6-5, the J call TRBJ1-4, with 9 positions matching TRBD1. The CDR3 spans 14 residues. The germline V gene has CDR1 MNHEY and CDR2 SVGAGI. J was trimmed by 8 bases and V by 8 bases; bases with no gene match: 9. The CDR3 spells CASRPGTGNEKLFF. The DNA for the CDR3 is TGTGCCAGCCGTCCAGGGACAGGGAACGAAAAACTGTTTTTT.

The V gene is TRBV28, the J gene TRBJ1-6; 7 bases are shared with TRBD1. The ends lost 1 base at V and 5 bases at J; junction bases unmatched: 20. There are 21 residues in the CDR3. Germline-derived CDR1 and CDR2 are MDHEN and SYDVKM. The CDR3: CASSLLIGGGQLTRHNSPLHF. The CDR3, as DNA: TGTGCCAGCAGTTTATTAATCGGAGGGGGACAGCTCACTCGTCATAATTCACCCCTCCACTTT.

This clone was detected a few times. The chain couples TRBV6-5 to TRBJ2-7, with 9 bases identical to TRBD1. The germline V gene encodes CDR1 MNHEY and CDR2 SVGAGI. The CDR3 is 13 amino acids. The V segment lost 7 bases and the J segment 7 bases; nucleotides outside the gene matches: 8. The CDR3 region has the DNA TGTGCCAGCACAATGGACAGGGGTCGGGAGCAGTACTTC. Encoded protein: CASTMDRGREQYF.

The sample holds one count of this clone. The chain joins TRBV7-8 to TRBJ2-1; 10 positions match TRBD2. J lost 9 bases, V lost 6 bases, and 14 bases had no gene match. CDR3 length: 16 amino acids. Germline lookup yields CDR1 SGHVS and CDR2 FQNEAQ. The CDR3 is CASSSQRLAGGSEQFF. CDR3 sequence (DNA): TGTGCCAGCAGTTCTCAACGACTAGCGGGCGGTAGTGAGCAGTTCTTC.

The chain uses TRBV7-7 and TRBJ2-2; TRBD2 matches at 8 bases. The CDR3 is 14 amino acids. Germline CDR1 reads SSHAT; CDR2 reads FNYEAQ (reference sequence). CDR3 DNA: TGTGCTAGCGGGCCCGGGAGGGGCACCGGGGAGCTGTTTTTT. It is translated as CASGPGRGTGELFF.

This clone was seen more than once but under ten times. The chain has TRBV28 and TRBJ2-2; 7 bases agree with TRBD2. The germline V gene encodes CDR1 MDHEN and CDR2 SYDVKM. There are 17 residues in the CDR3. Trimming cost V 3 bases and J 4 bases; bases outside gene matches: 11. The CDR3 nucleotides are TGTGCCAGCAGTTTCGGTGCGGGAGACTCGGCCACCGGGGAGCTGTTTTTT. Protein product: CASSFGAGDSATGELFF.